A selection of T cell receptor beta chains follows, all from one sample in a study of blood T cell repertoires in COVID-19. Generated by immunoSEQ multiplex PCR, the TCRdb table keeps only in-frame clones and is missing some. The sample includes more than 250,000 clones, 80% to 90% of them seen just once. Sequencing input: PBMCs or T cells enriched from blood (not recorded which). These receptors were taken from a woman in her twenties or thirties who had recovered from COVID-19. The CDR3 runs from the conserved cysteine through the conserved F or W. Each record gives: D gene, clone size, V gene, J gene, CDR3 protein, CDR3 DNA. The D gene is left open where the match is weak. Size is omitted from some rows. Given values are once, few, many or a class for expanded clones.

>-|-|TRBV5-4|TRBJ1-6
CASSLSLPGRASSYNSPLHF
TGTGCCAGCAGCTTGTCCTTACCCGGCAGGGCAAGCTCCTATAATTCACCCCTCCACTTT
>-|-|TRBV4-1|TRBJ2-7
CASSQAVGGRSYEQYF
TGCGCCAGCAGCCAAGCAGTCGGGGGGCGCTCCTACGAGCAGTACTTC
>-|once|TRBV30|TRBJ1-5
CAWSGGYGDQPQHF
TGTGCCTGGAGTGGTGGATATGGAGATCAGCCCCAGCATTTT
>-|-|TRBV5-1|TRBJ1-1
CASSLAGADAEAFF
TGCGCCAGCAGCTTAGCAGGGGCGGACGCTGAAGCTTTCTTT
>TRBD2|-|TRBV9|TRBJ2-3
CASSVIGGGTDTQYF
TGTGCCAGCAGCGTAATCGGGGGGGGCACAGATACGCAGTATTTT
>TRBD2|-|TRBV5-8|TRBJ2-3
CASRLAGGSTDTQYF
TGTGCCAGCAGGCTAGCGGGGGGGAGCACAGATACGCAGTATTTT
>TRBD1|once|TRBV29-1|TRBJ2-1
CSVGDRAPYNEQFF
TGCAGCGTTGGGGACAGGGCCCCCTACAATGAGCAGTTCTTC
>-|-|TRBV6-6|TRBJ2-7
CASRNTGEQYF
TGTGCCAGCAGGAATACGGGGGAGCAGTACTTC
>-|-|TRBV28|TRBJ2-2
CASSLTGNTGELFF
TGTGCCAGCAGTTTAACAGGGAACACCGGGGAGCTGTTTTTT
>-|-|TRBV12-5|TRBJ1-1
CASGFSPGNTEAFF
TGTGCTAGTGGTTTTTCTCCGGGGAACACTGAAGCTTTCTTT
>TRBD1|-|TRBV7-9|TRBJ2-5
CASSSDRGYQETQYF
TGTGCCAGCAGCTCAGACAGGGGGTACCAAGAGACCCAGTACTTC
>-|-|TRBV30|TRBJ2-5
CAWSGARGYQETQYF
TGTGCCTGGAGTGGGGCGAGAGGGTACCAAGAGACCCAGTACTTC
>-|-|TRBV15|TRBJ2-3
CATSREGFADTQYF
TGTGCCACCAGCAGAGAGGGCTTCGCAGATACGCAGTATTTT
>-|-|TRBV3-1/TRBV3-2|TRBJ1-1
CASSQAGAYTEAFF
TGTGCCAGCAGTCAGGCTGGGGCATACACTGAAGCTTTCTTT
>-|-|TRBV25-1|TRBJ1-6
CASSLLNSPLHF
TGTGCCAGCAGCCTCCTTAATTCACCCCTCCACTTT
>TRBD1|-|TRBV6-5|TRBJ1-2
CASKGALYGYTF
TGTGCCAGCAAGGGGGCTTTATATGGCTACACCTTC
>-|-|TRBV19|TRBJ2-1
CASSRLQPGQDNEQFF
TGTGCCAGTAGTAGACTCCAACCGGGACAAGACAATGAGCAGTTCTTC
>-|-|TRBV5-6|TRBJ1-2
CASSLRGGYGYTF
TGTGCCAGCAGCTTACGGGGTGGCTATGGCTACACCTTC
>-|-|TRBV27|TRBJ1-1
CASRPAYGSHVGTEAFF
TGTGCCAGCAGACCGGCCTACGGGTCCCACGTAGGCACTGAAGCTTTCTTT
>TRBD2|-|TRBV30|TRBJ2-7
CAWSQPGLAGYEQYF
TGTGCCTGGAGCCAACCGGGACTAGCGGGATACGAGCAGTACTTC
>-|-|TRBV18|TRBJ2-7
CASSSRSYEQYF
TGTGCCAGCTCATCGCGCTCCTACGAGCAGTACTTC
>-|-|TRBV18|TRBJ1-6
CASSPELNSPLHF
TGTGCCAGCTCACCTGAGCTAAATTCACCCCTCCACTTT
>TRBD1|-|TRBV6-6|TRBJ2-6
CAGQGTGGFGANVLTF
TGTGCCGGCCAAGGGACAGGGGGGTTTGGGGCCAACGTCCTGACTTTC
>-|-|TRBV6-2/TRBV6-3|TRBJ1-1
CASRPRSGDTEAFF
TGTGCCAGCAGACCTAGGTCAGGGGACACTGAAGCTTTCTTT
>TRBD1|-|TRBV2|TRBJ1-4
CASSKDRGTNEKLFF
TGTGCCAGCAGTAAAGACAGGGGCACTAATGAAAAACTGTTTTTT
>TRBD1|-|TRBV12-3/TRBV12-4|TRBJ1-5
CASRGTGGRPQHF
TGTGCCAGCAGGGGGACAGGGGGGCGGCCCCAGCATTTT
>TRBD1|-|TRBV4-3|TRBJ1-6
CASSFPGQGSPLHF
TGCGCCAGCAGCTTCCCGGGACAGGGTTCACCCCTCCACTTT
>-|-|TRBV30|TRBJ1-2
CAWSVLNYGYTF
TGTGCCTGGAGTGTACTGAACTATGGCTACACCTTC
>TRBD1|-|TRBV3-1/TRBV3-2|TRBJ2-7
CASSTTQGAEQYF
TGTGCCAGCAGCACCACACAGGGGGCGGAGCAGTACTTC